The sequence of this T cell receptor (beta chain) was determined in a study of blood T cell repertoires in COVID-19. Study-wide context: Some COVID-19 samples were acute and others convalescent; all came from the United States, Italy and Spain. T cells, B-cell-depleted T cells, or PBMCs provided the cDNA or gDNA that served as material.

Seattle-derived patients entered the study during active infection and were followed longitudinally. Original processing notes: It was from reference gene primer amplification that nucleated cell counts were estimated. This table comes from immunoSEQ multiplex PCR, and its TCRdb copy is limited to in-frame clones, with some not included. That table is the source of V, J and clone size, and D and trimming were worked out from the DNA. The data hold 250,000 to 400,000 clones, with 88% observed a single time. The source material was peripheral blood. This TCR came from a woman in her 30s with COVID-19, enrolled during active disease.

CDR3 sequence reads: CASTLPGEGNQPQHF. CDR3 DNA sequence: TGCGCCAGCACTCTGCCGGGGGAAGGAAATCAGCCCCAGCATTTT. This chain uses TRBV23-1 with TRBJ1-5, with D tentatively TRBD1 (5 bases). TRBV23-1 has ORF status, its function being uncertain. Trimming left V 7 bases short and J 4 bases short, with 17 bases between. CDR3 length: 15 amino acids.